A selection of T cell receptor beta chains follows, all from one sample in a study of neoadjuvant anti-PD-1 for oral cavity cancer. Data came from immunoSEQ multiplex PCR; TCRdb stores just in-frame clones and leaves some out. This table has over 80,000 clones, roughly 80% appearing once. The specimen was PBMCs, collected before nivolumab (anti-PD-1) treatment. These receptors came from a person aged 35-79 years with oral cavity squamous cell carcinoma. CDR3s include the opening cysteine and the closing phenylalanine or tryptophan. A D gene is named only where the DNA matches it firmly.

j_gene | d_gene | v_gene | CDR3aa
TRBJ2-1 | . | TRBV5-6 | CASSLQGQYEQFF
TRBJ1-2 | TRBD1 | TRBV6-1 | CASHQGGYGYTF
TRBJ1-1 | TRBD1 | TRBV6-6 | CASSQPAGTGDTEAFF
TRBJ2-1 | TRBD2 | TRBV4-1 | CASSHLRSLASGRHSYNEQFF
TRBJ1-3 | . | TRBV2 | CASSEWVRWSGNTIYF
TRBJ2-3 | . | TRBV7-3 | CASSLGSAGTDTQYF
TRBJ2-7 | TRBD1 | TRBV5-6 | CASSRYPQGAFDEQYF
TRBJ1-4 | . | TRBV7-2 | CASSPQREKLFF
TRBJ2-2 | . | TRBV19 | CASSPPGASTGELFF
TRBJ1-1 | TRBD1 | TRBV29-1 | CSANPGGRTEAFF
TRBJ2-5 | . | TRBV5-6 | CASSPGGRDTTQYF
TRBJ1-2 | . | TRBV21-1 | CASSPPGGDNYGYTF
TRBJ1-2 | . | TRBV6-5 | CASSYAVGNYGYTF
TRBJ2-2 | . | TRBV29-1 | CSGGDRTGELFF
TRBJ1-3 | . | TRBV19 | CASRPMSSGNTIYF
TRBJ1-3 | . | TRBV10-3 | CAISDGGALGGNTIYF
TRBJ2-2 | TRBD2 | TRBV18 | CASSQEIGTRTTGELFF
TRBJ2-3 | TRBD2 | TRBV19 | CATLSGPSTDTQYF
TRBJ2-7 | TRBD2 | TRBV6-1 | CASSESGFTSGSPYF
TRBJ1-2 | . | TRBV29-1 | CSVEGRTKNYGYTF
TRBJ1-2 | TRBD1 | TRBV9 | CASSAGTGTGDGYTF
TRBJ1-5 | TRBD1 | TRBV6-1 | CASNTPGGQHQHF
TRBJ2-7 | TRBD2 | TRBV27 | CASSLLAGGGSYEQYF
TRBJ2-1 | TRBD2 | TRBV5-6 | CASSWRGLAGNEQFF
TRBJ1-5 | TRBD1 | TRBV7-8 | CASSTGTGGHQPQHF
TRBJ2-7 | . | TRBV6-1 | CATISPQASGEQYF
TRBJ2-5 | TRBD2 | TRBV9 | CASSVGGSGVTETQYF
TRBJ1-1 | TRBD1 | TRBV5-1 | CASSMTGGDAFF
TRBJ2-5 | . | TRBV5-1 | CASSLSGAKGSQTQYF
TRBJ1-1 | . | TRBV6-5 | CASSYSLGGNTEAFF
TRBJ2-5 | . | TRBV6-5 | CASSSVPRETQYF
TRBJ1-1 | . | TRBV7-3 | CASSREGNTEAFF
TRBJ1-2 | . | TRBV30 | CAWSLDPNGYTF
TRBJ2-2 | . | TRBV6-1 | CAAEGLSNTGELFF
TRBJ1-5 | . | TRBV5-1 | CASSLDGSNQPQHF
TRBJ2-1 | . | TRBV10-1 | CASSELRSGRNEQFF
TRBJ2-7 | TRBD1 | TRBV6-5 | CASSLPGQGFYEQYF
TRBJ2-3 | . | TRBV2 | CASSVAGSTDTQYF
TRBJ2-2 | TRBD2 | TRBV11-3 | CASSFGTGGNTGELFF
TRBJ1-5 | . | TRBV28 | CASSSPWGQGWDQPQHF
TRBJ2-5 | . | TRBV11-2 | CASGLVSLVETQYF
TRBJ2-1 | TRBD2 | TRBV5-1 | CASSRSGRAVDEQFF
TRBJ1-2 | . | TRBV5-1 | CASSLAGVLIGGYTF
TRBJ2-1 | . | TRBV21-1 | CASSKGTLYEQFF
TRBJ1-1 | . | TRBV10-2 | CASSESVNTEAFF
TRBJ2-5 | TRBD1 | TRBV18 | CASSFSLTGGQETQYF
TRBJ2-1 | . | TRBV6-5 | CASRGGPYNEQFF
TRBJ2-1 | TRBD1 | TRBV18 | CASSPAGTGVRESPRNEQFF
TRBJ1-4 | TRBD1 | TRBV11-2 | CASSLGQGYEKLFF
TRBJ2-7 | TRBD1 | TRBV4-1 | CASSPPGTGNYEQYF
TRBJ1-4 | . | TRBV6-5 | CASSPQSLNEKLFF
TRBJ2-7 | TRBD2 | TRBV10-3 | CAISGLTSGSSEQYF
TRBJ2-1 | . | TRBV7-9 | CASSLGGYVDNEQFF
TRBJ1-4 | . | TRBV5-1 | CASSLDGTRLEKLFF
TRBJ2-7 | TRBD2 | TRBV5-6 | CASSWELAGVREQYF
TRBJ2-7 | TRBD2 | TRBV27 | CASSSPGTSDYEQYF
TRBJ2-2 | TRBD2 | TRBV7-3 | CASSPGGDTGELFF
TRBJ2-3 | . | TRBV6-6 | CASSYITFTDTQYF
TRBJ1-1 | . | TRBV9 | CASSEGGLTMNTEAFF
TRBJ2-3 | . | TRBV5-8 | CASSPWTTSSTDTQYF